This TCR beta chain came from a study of cytomegalovirus exposure and HLA in healthy donors. Germline V lookup: CDR1 SGHTA, CDR2 FQGTGA. The CDR3 length is 14 residues. V dropped 4 bases and J dropped 1; count of bases not matched to a gene: 2. The primer mix had 60 Vbeta and 13 Jbeta primers. The protocol was immunoSEQ multiplex PCR, while the TCRdb copy is restricted to in-frame clones and leaves out a portion. The sample records 250,000 to 350,000 clones, 70% to 90% being singletons. This chain links TRBV7-3 with TRBJ2-3; 7 bases line up with TRBD1. The sample was PBMCs. The TCR sequence derives from a middle-aged man in good health and CMV-seropositive. CDR3 amino acids: CASSSGTGTDTQYF. CDR3 in DNA: TGTGCCAGCAGCTCCGGGACAGGCACAGATACGCAGTATTTT.